This record covers a single T cell receptor beta chain. Antigen unknown. Germline-derived CDR1 and CDR2 are MNHNY and SVGAGI (reference sequence). Trimming cost V 6 bases and J 6 bases, with 16 bases left between them. The CDR3 sequence is 14 residues long. This entry comes from a study of Tregs in tolerant kidney transplant recipients. The protocol was immunoSEQ multiplex PCR, while the TCRdb copy is restricted to in-frame clones and leaves out a portion. The sample records tens of thousands of clones, more than 80% being singletons. Overall study findings and caveats: The most relevant donor-specific Treg TCRbeta repertoire apparently came from expansion with activated donor B cells.

The clonotype originates from a human donor in good health. The sequencing sample was made of Tregs from blood. This chain links TRBV6-6 with TRBJ2-3, with D perhaps given as TRBD1 or TRBD2 (6 bases each). CDR3 amino acids: CASRGNRAGDTQYF. In DNA form, the CDR3 reads TGTGCCAGCAGGGGGAACAGGGCGGGGGATACGCAGTATTTT.